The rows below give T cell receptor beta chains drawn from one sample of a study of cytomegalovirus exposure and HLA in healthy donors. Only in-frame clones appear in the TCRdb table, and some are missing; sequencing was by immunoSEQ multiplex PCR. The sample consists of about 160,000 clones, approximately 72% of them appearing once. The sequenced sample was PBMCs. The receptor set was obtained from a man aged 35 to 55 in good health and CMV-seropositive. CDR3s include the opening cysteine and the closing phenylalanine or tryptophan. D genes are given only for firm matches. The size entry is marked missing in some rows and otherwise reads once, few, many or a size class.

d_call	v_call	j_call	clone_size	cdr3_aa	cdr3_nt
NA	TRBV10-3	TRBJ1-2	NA	CAISSGGENGYTF	TGTGCCATCAGCTCCGGGGGGGAGAATGGCTACACCTTC
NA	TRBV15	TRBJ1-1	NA	CATSRQVSGRGMNTEAFF	TGTGCCACCAGCCGACAGGTTTCGGGGAGGGGCATGAACACTGAAGCTTTCTTT
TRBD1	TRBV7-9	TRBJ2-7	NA	CSSSFRQGAGEQYF	TGTTCCAGCAGCTTTAGACAGGGGGCAGGGGAGCAGTACTTC
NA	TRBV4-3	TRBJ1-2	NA	CASSQAVSSNYGYTF	TGCGCCAGCAGCCAAGCGGTGTCGTCTAACTATGGCTACACCTTC
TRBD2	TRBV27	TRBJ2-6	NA	CASSPWEGTSGANVLTF	TGTGCCAGCAGTCCGTGGGAGGGAACCTCTGGGGCCAACGTCCTGACTTTC
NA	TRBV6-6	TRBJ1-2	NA	CASSLTTGYYGYTF	TGTGCCAGCAGCCTAACGACAGGTTACTATGGCTACACCTTC
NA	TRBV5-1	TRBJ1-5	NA	CASSLEPLGRVSSNQPQHF	TGCGCCAGCAGCTTGGAACCCCTGGGCAGGGTCTCTAGCAATCAGCCCCAGCATTTT
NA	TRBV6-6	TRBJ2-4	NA	CASSPRGFQNIQYF	TGTGCCAGCAGCCCCCGGGGGTTTCAAAACATTCAGTACTTC
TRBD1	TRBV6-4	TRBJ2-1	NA	CASSDGTGGNEQFF	TGTGCCAGCAGTGACGGGACAGGGGGCAATGAGCAGTTCTTC
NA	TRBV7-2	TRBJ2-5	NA	CASSLVKQGKETQYF	TGTGCCAGCAGCTTAGTAAAGCAGGGGAAGGAGACCCAGTACTTC
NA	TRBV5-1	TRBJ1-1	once	CASSLGGGTEAFF	TGCGCCAGCAGCTTGGGAGGGGGCACTGAAGCTTTCTTT
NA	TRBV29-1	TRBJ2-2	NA	CSVDTGELFF	TGCAGCGTCGACACCGGGGAGCTGTTTTTT
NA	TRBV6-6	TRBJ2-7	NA	CASSYSRGYEQYF	TGTGCCAGCAGTTACTCTCGGGGCTACGAGCAGTACTTC
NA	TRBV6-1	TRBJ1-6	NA	CASSAQGIAPLHF	TGTGCCAGCAGTGCTCAGGGAATCGCACCCCTCCACTTT
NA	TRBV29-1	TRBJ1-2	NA	CSVEDPGTSGYTF	TGCAGCGTTGAAGACCCCGGGACAAGTGGCTACACCTTC
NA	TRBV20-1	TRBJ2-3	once	CSAARDTQYF	TGCAGTGCGGCCAGAGATACGCAGTATTTT
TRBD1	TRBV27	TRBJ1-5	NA	CASSTGQGRGQPQHF	TGTGCCAGCAGTACGGGACAGGGCAGAGGTCAGCCCCAGCATTTT
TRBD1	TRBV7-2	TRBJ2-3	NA	CASSNRQGGSDTQYF	TGTGCCAGCAGCAACCGACAGGGCGGTTCAGATACGCAGTATTTT
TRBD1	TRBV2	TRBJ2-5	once	CASSVQGAGRETQYF	TGTGCCAGCAGCGTACAGGGGGCCGGGAGAGAGACCCAGTACTTC
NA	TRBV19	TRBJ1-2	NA	CASSIAQKTNYGYTF	TGTGCCAGTAGTATAGCCCAGAAAACTAACTATGGCTACACCTTC
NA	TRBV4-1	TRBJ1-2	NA	CASSQETGLGGYTF	TGCGCCAGCAGCCAAGAGACCGGGTTAGGTGGCTACACCTTC
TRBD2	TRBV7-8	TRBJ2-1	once	CASSSRGSSYNEQFF	TGTGCCAGCAGCTCGCGGGGGTCCTCCTACAATGAGCAGTTCTTC
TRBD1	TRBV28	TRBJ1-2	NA	CASSKQGVYTF	TGTGCCAGCAGTAAACAGGGGGTCTACACCTTC
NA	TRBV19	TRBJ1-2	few	CASSSFPGVAPSNYGYTF	TGTGCCAGTAGTTCCTTCCCAGGGGTGGCGCCCTCTAACTATGGCTACACCTTC
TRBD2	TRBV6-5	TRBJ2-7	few	CASRGTSGSSYEQYF	TGTGCCAGCAGGGGTACTAGCGGCAGCTCCTACGAGCAGTACTTC
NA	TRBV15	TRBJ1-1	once	CATSSPLWFSGAFF	TGTGCCACCAGCAGCCCGCTTTGGTTTAGTGGAGCTTTCTTT
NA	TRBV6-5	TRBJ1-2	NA	CASSYSRTDPYGYTF	TGTGCCAGCAGTTACTCGCGGACAGATCCCTATGGCTACACCTTC
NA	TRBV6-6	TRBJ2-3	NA	CASSSSTDTQYF	TGTGCCAGCAGTTCAAGCACAGATACGCAGTATTTT
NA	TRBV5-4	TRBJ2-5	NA	CASSSVLGDQETQYF	TGTGCCAGCAGCTCGGTCCTAGGGGACCAAGAGACCCAGTACTTC
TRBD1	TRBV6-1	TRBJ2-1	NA	CASSLSTGVVNEQFF	TGTGCCAGCAGCTTATCCACAGGGGTGGTCAATGAGCAGTTCTTC